This is a list of T cell receptor beta chains from one sample in a study of cytomegalovirus exposure and HLA in healthy donors. The repertoire was sequenced with immunoSEQ multiplex PCR; TCRdb's copy has only in-frame clones and lacks some. Here the sample spans about 98,000 clones, roughly 70% being singletons. Sequences were obtained from PBMCs. These receptors came from a man between 50 and 59 years old in good health and CMV-seronegative. Each CDR3 is given with its conserved first and last residue. The order of the fields is clone size, J gene, D gene, V gene, CDR3 DNA, CDR3 protein. A D gene is named only where the DNA matches it firmly. Clone size appears in some rows only: once, few, many, or a class for an expanded clone.

once,TRBJ2-2,TRBD1,TRBV12-5,TGTGCTAGTGGTTTCCCGCCGGGGGACAGGGCCACCGGGGAGCTGTTTTTT,CASGFPPGDRATGELFF
NA,TRBJ2-7,NA,TRBV27,TGTGCCAGCCGCCCGAACCGGGAAATGCACTACGAGCAGTACTTC,CASRPNREMHYEQYF
few,TRBJ2-3,TRBD2,TRBV28,TGTGCCAGCAGCAACGCCGGGACTAGCGGGAGGGATACGCAGTATTTT,CASSNAGTSGRDTQYF
NA,TRBJ1-2,TRBD1,TRBV9,TGTGCCAGCAGCGTCGACAGGGGGCTGTATGGCTACACCTTC,CASSVDRGLYGYTF
NA,TRBJ2-7,TRBD1,TRBV2,TGTGCCAGCAGCACGGACAGGGGCTGGGACGAGCAGTACTTC,CASSTDRGWDEQYF
NA,TRBJ2-3,TRBD2,TRBV2,TGTGCCAGCAGTAGCGGGAGGCTCACAGATACGCAGTATTTT,CASSSGRLTDTQYF
NA,TRBJ2-4,NA,TRBV7-2,TGTGCCAGCAGTTCGTATTACATTCAGTACTTC,CASSSYYIQYF
NA,TRBJ2-5,NA,TRBV10-3,TGTGCCACCTCATATAGGGGGCAAGAGACCCAGTACTTC,CATSYRGQETQYF
NA,TRBJ2-3,TRBD2,TRBV4-3,TGCGCCAGCAGCCTCATCGGGGGGAGCACAGATACGCAGTATTTT,CASSLIGGSTDTQYF
NA,TRBJ2-7,NA,TRBV6-5,TGTGCCAGCAGTCTCAGGACAGTCCCATACTACGAGCAGTACTTC,CASSLRTVPYYEQYF
NA,TRBJ2-3,TRBD2,TRBV15,TGTGCCACCAGCAGAGAACTAGCGGGGCCGATGCCCCGCACAGATACGCAGTATTTT,CATSRELAGPMPRTDTQYF
NA,TRBJ2-2,NA,TRBV10-3,TGTGCCATCAGTGAGAATGGGGGCGCGAGCACCGGGGAGCTGTTTTTT,CAISENGGASTGELFF
NA,TRBJ2-7,NA,TRBV28,TGTGCCAGCACCCCCGGGACTGTAGATTCCTACGAGCAGTACTTC,CASTPGTVDSYEQYF
NA,TRBJ2-7,TRBD2,TRBV11-2,TGTGCCAGCAGCTTAGATGGGCGACTAGCGGACGAGCAGTACTTC,CASSLDGRLADEQYF
NA,TRBJ2-5,NA,TRBV11-2,TGTGCCAGCAGCTACCGTGGGGGGACCCAAGAGACCCAGTACTTC,CASSYRGGTQETQYF
NA,TRBJ2-3,NA,TRBV27,TGTGCCAGCAGTTTACGTCCGAGGCCAGCGGCAGATACGCAGTATTTT,CASSLRPRPAADTQYF
NA,TRBJ2-7,TRBD1,TRBV7-3,TGTGCCAGCAGCCGGACAGGGGGCTCTGACGAGCAGTACTTC,CASSRTGGSDEQYF
NA,TRBJ1-5,NA,TRBV6-6,TGTGCCAGCAGCCAGGGCAATCAGCCCCAGCATTTT,CASSQGNQPQHF
NA,TRBJ2-5,NA,TRBV7-2,TGTGCCAGCAGTTCGGGGATGTACCAAGAGACCCAGTACTTC,CASSSGMYQETQYF
few,TRBJ2-5,NA,TRBV15,TGTGCCACCAGCAGAGATGGACTCCCTGGGCAAGAGACCCAGTACTTC,CATSRDGLPGQETQYF
once,TRBJ2-7,NA,TRBV27,TGTGCCAGCAGTCGGAGGGGCCCGTACGAGCAGTACTTC,CASSRRGPYEQYF
NA,TRBJ2-2,NA,TRBV10-3,TGTGCCATCAGTGAGCCTACACAGCTGACCGCGAACACCGGGGAGCTGTTTTTT,CAISEPTQLTANTGELFF
NA,TRBJ1-2,NA,TRBV19,TGTGCCAGTAGTATGACAGGAGGCGGCTACACCTTC,CASSMTGGGYTF
NA,TRBJ1-6,NA,TRBV10-1,TGCGCCAGCAGTGACCGGGCCTATAATTCACCCCTCCACTTT,CASSDRAYNSPLHF
NA,TRBJ1-2,TRBD1,TRBV10-3,TGTGCCATCAGTGGCCAGGACAGGGGGGACTATGGCTACACCTTC,CAISGQDRGDYGYTF
once,TRBJ2-7,NA,TRBV9,TGTGCCAGCAGCGTAGCTGGCGGTACCTACGAGCAGTACTTC,CASSVAGGTYEQYF
NA,TRBJ2-5,TRBD2,TRBV4-1,TGCGCCAGCAGCCAGCACGGGACTAGCGGGTTAGAGACCCAGTACTTC,CASSQHGTSGLETQYF
NA,TRBJ1-1,NA,TRBV30,TGTGCCTGGAAAGCAGGGAAGAGCTTTAACACTGAAGCTTTCTTT,CAWKAGKSFNTEAFF
once,TRBJ2-2,TRBD2,TRBV16,TGTGCCAGCAGCCAAAGAACCGGACTAGCAACAGGGGAGCTGTTTTTT,CASSQRTGLATGELFF
few,TRBJ1-5,NA,TRBV30,TGTGCCTGGAGTACGGACACCAAATTGGGTCAGCCCCAGCATTTT,CAWSTDTKLGQPQHF
few,TRBJ1-2,NA,TRBV27,TGTGCCAGCCGACCAGGCTCAGCTAACTATGGCTACACCTTC,CASRPGSANYGYTF
NA,TRBJ1-1,NA,TRBV28,TGTGCCAGCAGTTTAACGGGGACTGAAGCTTTCTTT,CASSLTGTEAFF
NA,TRBJ1-1,NA,TRBV2,TGTGCCAGCAGGGCGACGCAGGTGAACACTGAAGCTTTCTTT,CASRATQVNTEAFF
NA,TRBJ2-1,NA,TRBV4-1,TGCGCCAGCAGCCAAGGCGCAGGGTACTACAATGAGCAGTTCTTC,CASSQGAGYYNEQFF
NA,TRBJ1-1,NA,TRBV10-1,TGCGCCAGCAGTGACGGCCCAGGGGTCACTGAAGCTTTCTTT,CASSDGPGVTEAFF
NA,TRBJ2-5,NA,TRBV6-5,TGTGCCAGCAGTTACTCGAGTACTAGCATGGAGACCCAGTACTTC,CASSYSSTSMETQYF
NA,TRBJ1-4,NA,TRBV27,TGTGCCAGCAGGGCAGACTCAGGGGATGGTAATGAAAAACTGTTTTTT,CASRADSGDGNEKLFF
NA,TRBJ2-3,NA,TRBV9,TGTGCCAGCAGCCCATGGCGGGGCCAATACACAGATACGCAGTATTTT,CASSPWRGQYTDTQYF
few,TRBJ2-3,TRBD1,TRBV6-6,TGTGCCAGCGGGAAGACAGGGGCCCCCTCGGTTACGCAGTATTTT,CASGKTGAPSVTQYF
NA,TRBJ1-4,TRBD1,TRBV7-9,TGTGCCAGCAGCTTAACAGGGGCACAAAATGAAAAACTGTTTTTT,CASSLTGAQNEKLFF
NA,TRBJ1-1,NA,TRBV7-2,TGTGCCAGCAGCGAAAGGGGGACAACGGGCGGTACTGAAGCTTTCTTT,CASSERGTTGGTEAFF
NA,TRBJ2-3,TRBD2,TRBV13,TGTGCCAGCAGCTTAGGACTAGCGGGAGGGTCAACAGATACGCAGTATTTT,CASSLGLAGGSTDTQYF
NA,TRBJ2-7,TRBD2,TRBV28,TGTGCCAGCATTTCCACCGGGACTAGAAGCTCCTACGAGCAGTACTTC,CASISTGTRSSYEQYF
NA,TRBJ1-4,NA,TRBV19,TGTGCCAGTAGGAAGGAGGGAGTCGGCGAAAAACTGTTTTTT,CASRKEGVGEKLFF
NA,TRBJ1-3,NA,TRBV14,TGTGCCAGCAGCCTCGGAGGGTGGTCTGGGAGAAGAAACACCATATATTTT,CASSLGGWSGRRNTIYF
NA,TRBJ2-3,NA,TRBV6-6,TGTGCCAGCAGTTTGGTGAGGGGCACAGATACGCAGTATTTT,CASSLVRGTDTQYF
NA,TRBJ1-2,TRBD1,TRBV11-2,TGTGCCAGCAGCCCCGCAGCTACAGGGGTTGGCTACACCTTC,CASSPAATGVGYTF
NA,TRBJ2-4,TRBD1,TRBV5-4,TGTGCCAGCAGCTTAGAAACAGGGGGCAAAAACATTCAGTACTTC,CASSLETGGKNIQYF